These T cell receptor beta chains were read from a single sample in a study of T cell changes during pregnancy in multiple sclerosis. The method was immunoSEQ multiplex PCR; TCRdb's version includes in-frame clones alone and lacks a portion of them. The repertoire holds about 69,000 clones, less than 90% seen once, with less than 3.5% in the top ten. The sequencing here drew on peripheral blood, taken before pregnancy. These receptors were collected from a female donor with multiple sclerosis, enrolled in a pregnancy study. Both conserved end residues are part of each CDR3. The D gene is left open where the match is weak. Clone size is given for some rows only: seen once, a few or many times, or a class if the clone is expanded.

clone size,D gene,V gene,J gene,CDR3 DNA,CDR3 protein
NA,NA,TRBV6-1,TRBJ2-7,TGTGCCAGCAGTCTAGAAGAAGTTAGTTACGAGCAGTACTTC,CASSLEEVSYEQYF
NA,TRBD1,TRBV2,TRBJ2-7,TGTGCCAGCGTCGGGGACAGGGCTCGCTACGAGCAGTACTTC,CASVGDRARYEQYF
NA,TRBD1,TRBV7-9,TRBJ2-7,TGTGCCAGCACCAGGGACAGCTACTCCTACGAGCAGTACTTC,CASTRDSYSYEQYF
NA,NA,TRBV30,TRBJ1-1,TGTGCCTGGTGTCGGGCAGGGAACTTCTACACTGAAGCTTTCTTT,CAWCRAGNFYTEAFF
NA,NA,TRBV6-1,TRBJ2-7,TGTGCCAGCAGTGCGCGTGACAGTTTTATTGACTACGAGCAGTACTTC,CASSARDSFIDYEQYF
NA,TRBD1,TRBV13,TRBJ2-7,TGTGCCAGCAGCTTAGGAGGGACAGGGGATGAGCAGTACTTC,CASSLGGTGDEQYF
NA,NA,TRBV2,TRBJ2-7,TGTGCCAGAGAGGGAGTAATGGACGAGCAGTACTTC,CAREGVMDEQYF
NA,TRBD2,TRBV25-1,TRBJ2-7,TGTGCCAGCAGTTCTAGCGGGGGGGCCTCCGAGCAGTACTTC,CASSSSGGASEQYF
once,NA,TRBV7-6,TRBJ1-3,TGTGCCAGCGGCCGAGGCTCTGGAAACACCATATATTTT,CASGRGSGNTIYF
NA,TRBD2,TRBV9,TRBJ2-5,TGTGCCAGCAGCGTAATAGCGGGAGTAGCACAAGAGACCCAGTACTTC,CASSVIAGVAQETQYF
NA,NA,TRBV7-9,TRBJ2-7,TGTGCCAGCAGCTTACCCACTCCCGAGCAGTACTTC,CASSLPTPEQYF
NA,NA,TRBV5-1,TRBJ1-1,TGCGCCAGCAGCTCCGGAGAGAACACTGAAGCTTTCTTT,CASSSGENTEAFF
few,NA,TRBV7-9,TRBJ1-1,TGTGCCAGCAGCCGACAGGTATTAGACACTGAAGCTTTCTTT,CASSRQVLDTEAFF
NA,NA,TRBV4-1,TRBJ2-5,TGCGCCAGCAGCCAAGCAGCGGAAGAGACCCAGTACTTC,CASSQAAEETQYF
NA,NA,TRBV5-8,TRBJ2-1,TGTGCCAGCAGCTTTTCGGGGTCGTCGGGCAATGAGCAGTTCTTC,CASSFSGSSGNEQFF
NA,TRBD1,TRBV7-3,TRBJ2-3,TGTGCCAGCAGTTCTGGACAGGAGGATACGCAGTATTTT,CASSSGQEDTQYF
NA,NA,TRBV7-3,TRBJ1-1,TGTGCCAGCAGCCCCCGGGGGGGTAACGGAGACACTGAAGCTTTCTTT,CASSPRGGNGDTEAFF
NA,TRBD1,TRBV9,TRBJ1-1,TGTGCCAGCAGCGTAGGTTTGCAGGGGGAATGGTTTGAAGCTTTCTTT,CASSVGLQGEWFEAFF
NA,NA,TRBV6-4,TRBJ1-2,TGTGCCAGCAGTTTCCTGGGGGGGGGCGCCTATGGCTACACCTTC,CASSFLGGGAYGYTF
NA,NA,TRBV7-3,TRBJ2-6,TGTGCCAGCAGCTTAATAAGCGGAGGCTCTGGGGCCAACGTCCTGACTTTC,CASSLISGGSGANVLTF
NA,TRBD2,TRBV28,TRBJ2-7,TGTGCCAGCAGCCGGGGGGGGTCTGACGAGCAGTACTTC,CASSRGGSDEQYF
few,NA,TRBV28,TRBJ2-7,TGTGCCAGTTCAGGGGCAGGGTTTTTGGGCTACGAGCAGTACTTC,CASSGAGFLGYEQYF
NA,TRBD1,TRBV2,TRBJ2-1,TGTGCCAGCAGAATGACAGGGGGAAAGTTCTTC,CASRMTGGKFF
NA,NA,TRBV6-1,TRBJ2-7,TGTGCCAGCAGTGAATCCCGGTACGAGCAGTACTTC,CASSESRYEQYF
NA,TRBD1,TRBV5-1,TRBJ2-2,TGCGCCAGCAGCTTGGGGACAGGGGGCCCCGGGGAGCTGTTTTTT,CASSLGTGGPGELFF
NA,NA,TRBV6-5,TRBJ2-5,TGTGCCAGCAGTCGGGGCCAAGAGACCCAGTACTTC,CASSRGQETQYF
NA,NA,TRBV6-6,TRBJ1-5,TGTGCCAGCAGTTACAGGGGGAACAATCAGCCCCAGCATTTT,CASSYRGNNQPQHF
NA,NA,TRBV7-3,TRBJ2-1,TGTGCCAGCGGAGATCAGGGGCAGCACAATGAGCAGTTCTTC,CASGDQGQHNEQFF
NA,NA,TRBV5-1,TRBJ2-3,TGCGCCAGCAGCCCCGGGAGCGCAGATACGCAGTATTTT,CASSPGSADTQYF